These T cell receptor beta chains were read from a single sample in a study of blood T cell repertoires in COVID-19. Clones were sequenced by immunoSEQ multiplex PCR, and TCRdb holds only the in-frame ones, with some missing. Of under 200,000 clones listed, over 90% are singletons. Sequenced input: peripheral blood. The receptor set was obtained from a man aged 50-59 years with acute or convalescent COVID-19. Each CDR3 is given with its conserved first and last residue. A D gene is named only where the DNA matches it firmly. The size field is filled for only some rows; it gives once, few, many or a size class.

V gene	D gene	J gene	clone size	CDR3 protein	CDR3 DNA
TRBV28	TRBD2	TRBJ2-5	NA	CASSSAGRVETQYF	TGTGCCAGCAGTTCCGCAGGGAGGGTCGAGACCCAGTACTTC
TRBV18	NA	TRBJ1-1	NA	CASSPTGRDTEAFF	TGTGCCAGCTCACCAACAGGGAGGGACACTGAAGCTTTCTTT
TRBV5-5	NA	TRBJ1-2	NA	CASSLGGAHGYTF	TGTGCCAGCAGCTTAGGGGGGGCCCATGGCTACACCTTC
TRBV29-1	NA	TRBJ2-3	NA	CSVPLPSTDTQYF	TGCAGCGTGCCACTCCCCTCCACAGATACGCAGTATTTT
TRBV30	NA	TRBJ1-2	NA	CAYTHKLLHYYGYTF	TGTGCCTACACACACAAGCTCCTCCACTATTATGGCTACACCTTC
TRBV7-8	TRBD2	TRBJ2-2	once	CASSPAGGAASLGSHTGELFF	TGTGCCAGCAGCCCGGCGGGGGGGGCCGCCAGCCTAGGATCACACACCGGGGAGCTGTTTTTT
TRBV11-1	NA	TRBJ1-1	NA	CASSLPRGANTEAFF	TGTGCCAGCAGCTTACCGCGGGGGGCGAACACTGAAGCTTTCTTT
TRBV21-1	NA	TRBJ2-1	once	CASSRKTVRTSGRGEQFF	TGTGCCAGCAGCAGAAAAACGGTAAGGACTAGCGGGAGGGGTGAGCAGTTCTTC
TRBV1	NA	TRBJ1-1	NA	CTRTGIWAEAFF	TGCACCAGGACAGGGATTTGGGCTGAAGCTTTCTTT
TRBV6-5	TRBD2	TRBJ2-5	NA	CASSSSLAQQETQYF	TGTGCCAGCAGTTCCTCACTAGCGCAACAAGAGACCCAGTACTTC
TRBV7-9	TRBD2	TRBJ2-5	NA	CASSLGGLAETQYF	TGTGCCAGCAGCTTAGGGGGACTAGCAGAGACCCAGTACTTC
TRBV24-1	TRBD1	TRBJ2-1	NA	CATSERDRGSYNEQFF	TGTGCCACCAGTGAAAGGGACAGGGGTTCCTACAATGAGCAGTTCTTC
TRBV19	NA	TRBJ1-5	NA	CASRSKAGWRNQPQHF	TGTGCCAGTAGGTCCAAGGCAGGGTGGCGCAATCAGCCCCAGCATTTT
TRBV5-1	NA	TRBJ2-2	NA	CASSLGSGFNTGELFF	TGCGCCAGCAGCTTGGGCAGCGGATTTAACACCGGGGAGCTGTTTTTT
TRBV7-6	NA	TRBJ1-1	NA	CASSLRPSGGHGTEAFF	TGTGCCAGCAGCTTACGTCCCTCCGGGGGGCATGGCACTGAAGCTTTCTTT
TRBV6-1	NA	TRBJ2-3	NA	CASSESWGSSTDTQYF	TGTGCCAGCAGTGAATCCTGGGGCTCTAGCACAGATACGCAGTATTTT